The clone carrying this T cell receptor (beta chain) was seen a handful of times. The antigen remains undetermined. Germline CDR1 reads WNHNN; CDR2 reads SYGVQD (reference sequence). J was trimmed by 1 base and V by 5 bases; bases with no gene match: 12. The CDR3 spans 17 residues. The data are from a study of T cell responses to AZD1222 COVID-19 vaccine. Study-level results: In all cases, repertoires were sampled only after the peak T cell response. Seropositive status at baseline applied to only five to seven AZD1222 recipients. Two AZD1222 doses significantly raised spike-specific TCR breadth and depth over controls.

Assay: immunoSEQ multiplex PCR; the TCRdb copy retains only in-frame clones and omits some. The table includes more than 80,000 clones, around 90% detected once. Second-dose timings of about 4 or about 12 weeks were pooled. The receptor was isolated from an adult who received the AZD1222 COVID-19 vaccine. The specimen was peripheral blood, collected 28 days after the second AZD1222 dose. The chain joins TRBV10-1 to TRBJ1-1; 8 nucleotides match TRBD1. The CDR3, as DNA: TGCGCCAGCAGTAATAGAGTGGGAGGACAGGGGAACACTGAAGCTTTCTTT. Its protein is CASSNRVGGQGNTEAFF.